The 27 T cell receptor beta chains listed next were all sequenced from one sample in a study of a mutant IDH1 vaccine in newly diagnosed glioma. TCRdb's copy holds only in-frame clones and misses some; the assay was immunoSEQ multiplex PCR. The repertoire holds approximately 82,000 clones, with around 85% as singletons. Time point indicated: week 23, last vaccination. In every dose of vaccine, 300 ug of mutant IDH1 20-mer peptide was given alongside topical imiquimod. No cognate antigen is known for these TCRs. The specimen comprised PBMCs, sampled from a glioma patient whose treatment included an IDH1 peptide vaccine. The source is a woman aged 50 to 60 with glioma.

The chain uses TRBV5-4 and TRBJ1-5; TRBD1 matches 7 bases. Germline CDR1 reads SGHNT; CDR2 reads YYREEE (reference sequence). This CDR3 spans 15 amino acids. V lost 9 bases to trimming and J lost 2 bases; unmatched junction nucleotides: 11. The DNA for the CDR3 is TGTGCCACCTCCAGGGGGGCCCAGGGCAATCAGCCCCAGCATTTT. This encodes CATSRGAQGNQPQHF.

The CDR3 region has the DNA TGTGCCAGCAGTTTGGCTCAGCGGGGCAACACTGAAGCTTTCTTT. Amino acids: CASSLAQRGNTEAFF. V usage is TRBV28 and J usage is TRBJ1-1; weak D call: TRBD1 (5 bases). Per germline, CDR1 MDHEN and CDR2 SYDVKM. This CDR3 region has 15 residues. Trimming removed 3 bases from V and 2 bases from J, with 13 bases in between. The full variable domain, completed using reference TRBV28 and TRBJ1-1, is DVKVTQSSRYLVKRTGEKVFLECVQDMDHENMFWYRQDPGLGLRLIYFSYDVKMKEKGDIPEGYSVSREKKERFSLILESASTNQTSMYLCASSLAQRGNTEAFFGQGTRLTVV.

The chain uses TRBV27 and TRBJ2-2; 9 bases are shared with TRBD1. Germline CDR1 reads MNHEY; CDR2 reads SMNVEV (reference sequence). The V and J ends lost 5 bases and 2 bases, in that order; junction bases with no gene match: 9. CDR3 length: 17 amino acids. The CDR3 loop reads CASSPDRGPYNTGELFF. Written as DNA, the CDR3 is TGTGCCAGCAGTCCGGACAGGGGACCTTATAACACCGGGGAGCTGTTTTTT.

The chain is built from TRBV6-1 and TRBJ1-1; tentative D call: TRBD1 (6 bases). V was cut by 4 bases and J by 4 bases, with 13 bases left in between. Per the germline V gene, CDR1 is MNHNS and CDR2 is SASEGT. CDR3 length: 14 amino acids. The CDR3 nucleotides read TGTGCCAGCAGTGCCCTCCAGGGGAGCACTGAAGCTTTCTTT. Protein sequence: CASSALQGSTEAFF.

This clone showed up just a few times. The chain couples TRBV28 to TRBJ1-3; 8 bases are a match to TRBD1. The CDR3 sequence is 15 residues long. Germline loops: CDR1 MDHEN, CDR2 SYDVKM. The V and J ends lost 3 bases and 7 bases, in that order; junction bases with no gene match: 8. The CDR3 DNA sequence: TGTGCCAGCAGTTTGGGGGGACAGGAGACGAACACCATATATTTT. Protein sequence: CASSLGGQETNTIYF.

The rearrangement uses TRBV18 and TRBJ2-7; perhaps D is TRBD1 or TRBD2 (5 bases each). V lost 3 bases and J lost 7, with 16 bases in between. Germline values: CDR1 KGHSH, CDR2 LQKENI. The CDR3 covers 14 residues. This CDR3 reads CASSPRDGSREQYF. The CDR3 DNA reads TGTGCCAGCTCACCTAGGGACGGGTCTCGGGAGCAGTACTTC.

V gene TRBV2 combines with J gene TRBJ2-1; possibly TRBD2 for D (6 bases). The CDR3 is 12 amino acids. V lost 8 bases, J lost 1 base, and 6 bases lay in between. Germline lookup yields CDR1 SNHLY and CDR2 FYNNEI. CDR3 in amino acids: CASAGSYNEQFF. In DNA, the CDR3 is TGTGCCAGCGCGGGATCCTACAATGAGCAGTTCTTC.

In its sample, this clone was seen a few times. The J gene is TRBJ1-1, the V gene TRBV6-6; TRBD1 agrees at 9 bases. Germline V CDR1 and CDR2: MNHNY, SVGAGI (reference sequence). The CDR3 has 14 residues. After removal of 5 bases from V and 9 bases from J, the junction contained 10 bases not matched to a gene. CDR3 amino acids: CASSLRDRDVKAFF. The CDR3, as DNA: TGTGCCAGCAGTCTACGGGACAGGGATGTTAAAGCTTTCTTT.

J is TRBJ2-7 and V is TRBV5-1, with 9 nucleotides matching TRBD1. V was pared by 4 bases and J by 0 bases, with 5 bases of the junction left unmatched. This CDR3 spans 15 amino acids. Germline CDR1 is SGHRS and CDR2 is YFSETQ. CDR3 nucleotides: TGCGCCAGCAGCGGGACGACAGGGGGCTCCTACGAGCAGTACTTC. Translation: CASSGTTGGSYEQYF.

This chain links TRBV7-9 with TRBJ1-2; TRBD1 agrees at 10 bases. CDR1 and CDR2 (germline): SEHNR, FQNEAQ (reference sequence). V lost 1 base to trimming and J lost 5 bases; unmatched junction nucleotides: 4. The CDR3 is made up of 15 amino acids. CDR3 nucleotides: TGTGCCAGCAGCTTAGGCTGGGACAGGGGATATGGCTACACCTTC. Translated, it gives CASSLGWDRGYGYTF.

This clone has just one count. The chain combines TRBV6-5 with TRBJ1-1, with 7 bases fitting TRBD1. CDR1 and CDR2 from the germline V gene are MNHEY and SVGAGI. CDR3 length: 13 residues. With 8 bases clipped from V and 11 bases from J, the junction kept 14 bases outside the gene matches. The CDR3 DNA reads as TGTGCCAGCGCAGGGACAGCTCAACACGGGGCTTTCTTT. Amino acids: CASAGTAQHGAFF.

In regard to this clone: The DNA is omitted, as the CDR3 cannot be located on it reliably, and the CDR3 follows TCRdb's listing. The CDR3 sequence: CASSTSLMLSNQPQHF. The J gene is TRBJ1-5, the V gene TRBV28. The CDR3 is 16 residues long, ends included. Germline CDR1 MDHEN, CDR2 SYDVKM.

This sequence joins TRBV10-3 and TRBJ2-3; TRBD2 aligns across 8 bases. With V trimmed by 3 bases and J by 1 base, 3 bases remained unmatched. The CDR3 is 15 residues long. Germline V lookup: CDR1 ENHRY, CDR2 SYGVKD. DNA of the CDR3: TGTGCCATCAGTGAAGCGGGAGTTGGCACAGATACGCAGTATTTT. Amino acid sequence: CAISEAGVGTDTQYF.

The chain combines TRBV9 with TRBJ1-2; D perhaps matches TRBD1 (6 bases). V shed 4 bases and J shed 2 bases, with 15 bases lying between them. CDR1 and CDR2 from the germline V gene are SGDLS and YYNGEE. The CDR3 consists of 15 residues. The CDR3 spells CASSRGSGANYGYTF. CDR3 sequence (DNA): TGTGCCAGCAGCAGAGGATCAGGGGCGAACTATGGCTACACCTTC.

The chain couples TRBV9 to TRBJ1-6; D uncertain. CDR1 is SGDLS, CDR2 YYNGEE, per germline. V was cut by 2 bases and J by 5 bases, with 8 bases left in between. The CDR3 runs 14 residues. The CDR3 reads CASSVKWNNSPLHF. The CDR3, as DNA: TGTGCCAGCAGCGTTAAGTGGAATAATTCACCCCTCCACTTT.

DNA for the CDR3: TGCGCCAGCAGCCAGACAGGCGCTAATGAAAAACTGTTTTTT. Its protein is CASSQTGANEKLFF. The chain links TRBV4-1 to TRBJ1-4; D might be TRBD1 (6 bases). Trimming shortened V by 3 bases and J by 3 bases, and 8 bases separated the two germline ends. Germline loops: CDR1 MGHRA, CDR2 YSYEKL. This CDR3 is 14 amino acids long.

The chain is built from TRBV5-8 and TRBJ2-7; TRBD1 or TRBD2 may be the D gene (5 bases each). Germline V gives CDR1 SGHTS, CDR2 YDEGEE. The CDR3 has 12 residues. The V end was cut by 4 bases, the J end by 9 bases, with 14 bases between. CDR3 bases: TGTGCCAGCAGCGGGGACGGCCGGAGGCAGTACTTC. Translating it yields CASSGDGRRQYF.

V and J are TRBV7-3 and TRBJ2-2; 9 bases fit TRBD1. The CDR3 is made up of 15 amino acids. The V segment lost 5 bases and the J segment 3 bases; nucleotides outside the gene matches: 4. Germline V lookup: CDR1 SGHTA, CDR2 FQGTGA. The CDR3 sequence: CASSPGTGHTGELFF. DNA for the CDR3: TGTGCCAGCAGCCCCGGGACAGGGCACACCGGGGAGCTGTTTTTT.

The V gene is TRBV19, the J gene TRBJ1-3; 9 nucleotides align to TRBD1. Germline CDR1 is LNHDA and CDR2 is SQIVND (reference sequence). The CDR3 spans 15 residues. V dropped 5 bases and J dropped 0; count of bases not matched to a gene: 2. As DNA, the CDR3 is TGTGCCAGTAGTTCGACAGGGGGCTCTGGAAACACCATATATTTT. Translated: CASSSTGGSGNTIYF. Based on the CDR3 plus reference TRBV19 and TRBJ1-3, the full variable domain is DGGITQSPKYLFRKEGQNVTLSCEQNLNHDAMYWYRQDPGQGLRLIYYSQIVNDFQKGDIAEGYSVSREKKESFPLTVTSAQKNPTAFYLCASSSTGGSGNTIYFGEGSWLTVV.

The chain couples TRBV18 to TRBJ2-1; D possibly corresponds to TRBD1 (5 bases). V was shortened by 3 bases and J by 5 bases, with 8 bases between the two germline ends. This CDR3 has 13 residues. The germline V gene encodes CDR1 KGHSH and CDR2 LQKENI. The DNA for the CDR3 is TGTGCCAGCTCACCCGGCAGGGACAATGAGCAGTTCTTC. Its protein is CASSPGRDNEQFF.

The chain couples TRBV7-2 to TRBJ2-5; 7 positions agree with TRBD1. Germline trimming cut 4 bases from V and 5 bases from J; bases unmatched to any gene: 4. The length of the CDR3 is 13 residues. Looked up from germline, CDR1 is SGHTA and CDR2 is FQGNSA. The CDR3 reads CASSWDSRETQYF. The DNA for the CDR3 is TGTGCCAGCAGCTGGGACAGTCGGGAGACCCAGTACTTC.

This clone was detected once. This chain joins TRBV4-1 and TRBJ1-5; D not certain. Per germline, CDR1 MGHRA and CDR2 YSYEKL. Trimming shortened V by 3 bases and J by 2 bases, and 8 bases separated the two germline ends. The CDR3 has 14 residues. As DNA, the CDR3 is TGCGCCAGCAGCCAGCCGTGGGGCAATCAGCCCCAGCATTTT. As protein: CASSQPWGNQPQHF.

This sequence joins TRBV15 and TRBJ2-5; TRBD2 aligns across 13 bases. Germline lookup yields CDR1 LNHNV and CDR2 YYDKDF (reference sequence). CDR3 length: 17 amino acids. V shed 2 bases, J shed 4 bases, and the junction held 7 bases outside the gene matches. DNA of the CDR3: TGTGCCACCAGCAGACTAACTAGCGGGAGGGGCGGAGAGACCCAGTACTTC. Translation gives CATSRLTSGRGGETQYF.

This CDR3 is CAISADRASQPQHF. The CDR3 DNA is TGTGCCATCAGTGCTGACAGGGCCAGTCAGCCCCAGCATTTT. The chain links TRBV10-3 to TRBJ1-5, with TRBD1 identical over 7 bases. J gave up 6 bases and V 4 bases, and 6 bases lay outside the gene matches. The germline V gene encodes CDR1 ENHRY and CDR2 SYGVKD. The CDR3 has 14 amino acids.

The V call is TRBV9, the J call TRBJ2-1, with 10 bases that match TRBD2. This CDR3 has 16 residues. CDR1 is SGDLS, CDR2 YYNGEE, per germline. Trimming at V came to 3 bases and at J to 7 bases, leaving 10 bases not matched to a gene. The CDR3 sequence is CASSAKLAGVGNEQFF. The CDR3 nucleotides are TGTGCCAGCAGCGCCAAGCTAGCGGGAGTTGGGAATGAGCAGTTCTTC. The whole variable domain, filled in from reference TRBV9 and TRBJ2-1, reads DSGVTQTPKHLITATGQRVTLRCSPRSGDLSVYWYQQSLDQGLQFLIQYYNGEERAKGNILERFSAQQFPDLHSELNLSSLELGDSALYFCASSAKLAGVGNEQFFGPGTRLTVL.

A single count supports this clone. The chain carries TRBV19 and TRBJ2-7, with D possibly being TRBD1 or TRBD2 (7 bases each). Trimming shortened V by 6 bases and J by 1 base, and 16 bases separated the two germline ends. CDR1 is LNHDA, CDR2 SQIVND, per germline (reference sequence). CDR3 size: 15 residues. The DNA of the CDR3 is TGTGCCAGTAGGAGCGACAGGGAGGGTTCCTACGAGCAGTACTTC. As protein: CASRSDREGSYEQYF.

The rearrangement links TRBV10-3 to TRBJ1-2; 8 positions agree with TRBD1. The germline V gene has CDR1 ENHRY and CDR2 SYGVKD. The CDR3 length is 13 residues. V lost 4 bases, J lost 10 bases, and 8 bases stayed unmatched. The CDR3 DNA reads as TGTGCCATCAGTGGTGGGACAGGTGGCCTCTACACCTTC. Protein: CAISGGTGGLYTF.